These 30 T cell receptor beta chains came from one sample sequenced in a study of T cells in Graves' hyperthyroidism and ophthalmopathy. There were TCR beta CDR3 regions amplified from RNA transcripts. Using the HTBI primer set, a first-round RT-PCR was run on the TCR CDR3. TCRdb itself ran the multiplex PCR reads through MiXCR, one entry per CDR3 protein. This sample has over 450,000 distinct CDR3 sequences, with approximately 15% found just once. The source material was blood. Receptor source: a woman under 30 with Graves' hyperthyroidism.

As for this clonotype: A read error may produce the germline difference seen at one junction end. The gene calls are TRBV6-1 and TRBJ2-7; 11 bases agree with TRBD2. The CDR3 totals 16 residues. Germline CDR1 is MNHNS and CDR2 is SASEGT. CDR3 bases: TGTGCCAGCAGTGAAATACTAGCGGGAGCCTCCGACGAGCAGTACTTC. Encoded protein: CASSEILAGASDEQYF.

This clonotype was observed at least ten times. The rearrangement joins TRBV9 to TRBJ2-3; possible D gene TRBD2, 5 bases. CDR3 length equals 15 residues. CDR1 and CDR2 from the germline V gene are SGDLS and YYNGEE. V was clipped by 1 base and J by 3 bases, with 12 bases between them. DNA of the CDR3: TGTGCCAGCAGCGTACGGGCTAGCATAACAGATACGCAGTATTTT. Amino acids: CASSVRASITDTQYF. Based on the CDR3 plus reference TRBV9 and TRBJ2-3, the full variable domain is DSGVTQTPKHLITATGQRVTLRCSPRSGDLSVYWYQQSLDQGLQFLIQYYNGEERAKGNILERFSAQQFPDLHSELNLSSLELGDSALYFCASSVRASITDTQYFGPGTRLTVL.

This clonotype was detected a few times. This chain joins TRBV18 and TRBJ2-7; TRBD1 matches at 9 bases. The V gene's germline CDR1 is KGHSH and CDR2 LQKENI. Germline trimming cut 6 bases from V and 2 bases from J; bases unmatched to any gene: 2. The CDR3 extends over 13 amino acids. The CDR3 DNA sequence: TGTGCCAGCTCTAGACAGGGGGCCTACGAGCAGTACTTC. Amino acid sequence: CASSRQGAYEQYF. Drawing the rest from reference TRBV18 and TRBJ2-7, the complete variable domain is NAGVMQNPRHLVRRRGQEARLRCSPMKGHSHVYWYRQLPEEGLKFMVYLQKENIIDESGMPKERFSAEFPKEGPSILRIQQVVRGDSAAYFCASSRQGAYEQYFGPGTRLTVT.

In this sample, this clonotype turned up many times. The chain is built from TRBV15 and TRBJ2-5; D possibly corresponds to TRBD2 (5 bases). CDR1 and CDR2 (germline): LNHNV, YYDKDF (reference sequence). The CDR3 spans 14 residues. The germline V and J ends were trimmed by 1 base and 5 bases, with 11 bases remaining between them. The CDR3 sequence is CATSRVRGGETQYF. The CDR3 DNA reads TGTGCCACCAGCAGAGTCCGGGGTGGGGAGACCCAGTACTTC.

The chain has TRBV20-1 and TRBJ2-2, with TRBD2 matching over 9 bases. V lost 8 bases to trimming and J lost 7 bases; unmatched junction nucleotides: 5. The CDR3 consists of 12 residues. The germline CDR1 and CDR2 sequences are DFQATT and SNEGSKA (reference sequence). The CDR3 sequence: CSLAGNHGELFF. In DNA form, the CDR3 reads TGCAGTCTAGCGGGAAATCACGGGGAGCTGTTTTTT.

This clonotype was recorded a few times. The chain carries TRBV3-1 and TRBJ1-1; no clear D. CDR3 size: 15 residues. V lost 4 bases, J lost 0 bases, and 12 bases lay in between. CDR1 is LGHDT and CDR2 is YNNKEL in the germline V gene (reference sequence). CDR3 residues: CASSPHSDLNTEAFF. CDR3 coding DNA: TGTGCCAGCAGCCCCCACTCGGACCTGAACACTGAAGCTTTCTTT.

In this sample, this clonotype turned up many times. The V call is TRBV24-1, the J call TRBJ2-5; perhaps TRBD1 as D (7 bases). The V end lost 5 bases, the J end lost 1 base, and 13 bases lay between the germline ends. There are 15 residues in the CDR3. Germline V gives CDR1 KGHDR, CDR2 SFDVKD. CDR3 loop: CATSAGGTAQETQYF. The DNA for the CDR3 is TGTGCCACCAGTGCAGGGGGGACGGCCCAAGAGACCCAGTACTTC.

This clonotype was seen repeatedly, ten times or more. The chain is built from TRBV24-1 and TRBJ2-3; maybe TRBD2 (6 bases). Germline loops: CDR1 KGHDR, CDR2 SFDVKD. The CDR3 covers 17 residues. Trimming took 0 bases from V and 3 from J, leaving 15 bases between them. CDR3: CATSDLRFGSATDTQYF. The CDR3, as DNA: TGTGCCACCAGTGATTTGCGTTTCGGGAGTGCTACAGATACGCAGTATTTT.

The rearrangement uses TRBV12-5 and TRBJ2-4, with D tentatively TRBD1 or TRBD2 (5 bases each). Trimming took 7 bases from V and 9 from J, leaving 22 bases between them. The CDR3 contains 15 residues. Germline assignment: CDR1 LGHNT and CDR2 FRNRAP. For the CDR3, the DNA is TGTGCTAGTGCAACTCCTGAGCAGGGAGTGTGCATTCAGTACTTC. Its translation: CASATPEQGVCIQYF. Combining the CDR3 with reference TRBV12-5 and TRBJ2-4 gives the whole variable domain DARVTQTPRHKVTEMGQEVTMRCQPILGHNTVFWYRQTMMQGLELLAYFRNRAPLDDSGMPKDRFSAEMPDATLATLKIQPSEPRDSAVYFCASATPEQGVCIQYFGAGTRLSVL.

There are many counts of this clonotype. The chain couples TRBV12-3 or TRBV12-4 to TRBJ2-3, with 8 bases lining up with TRBD1. CDR3 length: 15 residues. V trimming: 7 bases; J trimming: 10 bases; junction bases outside the gene matches: 16. CDR3 nucleotide sequence: TGTGCCAGCATCGGCTCAGGGGGCTTGAGGAAGGCGCAGTATTTT. Translation gives CASIGSGGLRKAQYF.

This rearrangement joins TRBV20-1 to TRBJ2-5; 16 positions agree with TRBD2. Germline CDR1 reads DFQATT; CDR2 reads SNEGSKA (reference sequence). CDR3 length: 17 residues. Unmatched junction bases numbered 9, after V lost 4 bases and J lost 4 bases. The CDR3 spells CSATGTSGRARGETQYF. Here the CDR3 DNA reads TGCAGTGCTACGGGGACTAGCGGGAGGGCCCGGGGAGAGACCCAGTACTTC.

This clonotype was recorded many times. The chain carries TRBV13 and TRBJ1-3, with 8 bases matching TRBD1. V trimming: 5 bases; J trimming: 6 bases; junction bases outside the gene matches: 9. Germline-derived CDR1 and CDR2 are PRHDT and FYEKMQ (reference sequence). The CDR3 extends over 15 amino acids. This CDR3 is CASSPGQGDVNTIYF. CDR3 bases: TGTGCCAGCAGCCCCGGACAGGGTGATGTAAACACCATATATTTT.

This clonotype has a count of ten or more. The chain recombines TRBV5-1 with TRBJ2-1, with D uncertain. Germline V gene data show CDR1 as SGHRS and CDR2 as YFSETQ. The CDR3 runs to 12 residues. Trimming took off 5 bases at V and 7 bases at J, with 10 bases between the two ends. The CDR3 sequence: CASRLDWNEQFF. The CDR3 DNA follows: TGCGCCAGCAGGTTAGACTGGAATGAGCAGTTCTTC.

This clonotype was counted many times. The CDR3 sequence is CASHQGKGTEAFF. In DNA form, the CDR3 reads TGTGCCAGCCATCAGGGAAAGGGCACTGAAGCTTTCTTT. The chain couples TRBV18 to TRBJ1-1; D is perhaps TRBD1 (5 bases). The CDR3 contains 13 residues. The V end was cut by 8 bases, the J end by 4 bases, with 14 bases between. CDR1 and CDR2 (germline): KGHSH, LQKENI. Using reference TRBV18 and TRBJ1-1 for the parts outside the CDR3, the full variable domain is NAGVMQNPRHLVRRRGQEARLRCSPMKGHSHVYWYRQLPEEGLKFMVYLQKENIIDESGMPKERFSAEFPKEGPSILRIQQVVRGDSAAYFCASHQGKGTEAFFGQGTRLTVV.

This clonotype was found a few times. Its ends do not fully match the called genes, so a read error is possible. This chain links TRBV7-9 with TRBJ2-4, with a possible D match to TRBD1 (6 bases). There are 13 residues in the CDR3. CDR1 is SEHNR, CDR2 FQNEAQ, per germline (reference sequence). The CDR3 DNA reads TGTGCCAGCAGCGGGGACACCAAGAACATTCAGTACTTC. As protein: CASSGDTKNIQYF.

There are a few counts of this clonotype. The chain employs TRBV25-1 and TRBJ1-1, with D unclear. Germline lookup yields CDR1 MGHDK and CDR2 SYGVNS. There are 14 residues in the CDR3. V lost 2 bases and J 3 bases, leaving 10 bases between the germline ends. CDR3 residues: CASSEAGRYTEAFF. For the CDR3, the DNA is TGTGCCAGCAGTGAAGCAGGACGGTACACTGAAGCTTTCTTT. Complete variable domain (other parts from reference TRBV25-1 and TRBJ1-1): EADIYQTPRYLVIGTGKKITLECSQTMGHDKMYWYQQDPGMELHLIHYSYGVNSTEKGDLSSESTVSRIRTEHFPLTLESARPSHTSQYLCASSEAGRYTEAFFGQGTRLTVV.

V usage is TRBV24-1 and J usage is TRBJ2-5, with 10 bases fitting TRBD2. Looked up from germline, CDR1 is KGHDR and CDR2 is SFDVKD. The CDR3 runs to 20 residues. Trimming at V came to 3 bases and at J to 2 bases, leaving 17 bases not matched to a gene. The CDR3 sequence: CATSDPRTSGGWGRQETQYF. CDR3 bases: TGTGCCACCAGTGATCCCCGGACTAGCGGAGGATGGGGGAGGCAAGAGACCCAGTACTTC.

This clonotype was detected ten times or more. The V and J genes are TRBV30 and TRBJ2-1, with D perhaps matching TRBD2 (5 bases). Per germline, CDR1 GTSNPN and CDR2 SVGIG (reference sequence). The CDR3 sequence is 15 residues long. Trimming cost V 3 bases and J 6 bases, with 18 bases left between them. The CDR3 here is CAWRGWRAKGNEQFF. The CDR3 DNA reads as TGTGCCTGGAGGGGCTGGCGGGCCAAGGGCAATGAGCAGTTCTTC.

In this sample, this clonotype turned up once. The rearrangement joins TRBV4-2 to TRBJ2-3; 9 bases fit TRBD1. This CDR3 is 16 amino acids long. The junction had 10 bases not matched to a gene; V was cut back by 4 bases and J by 5 bases. Germline CDR1 reads LGHNA; CDR2 reads YNFKEQ. CDR3 in DNA: TGTGCCAGCAGCCGCGTCACAGGGGGCCGTAAAGATACGCAGTATTTT. Protein product: CASSRVTGGRKDTQYF.

This clonotype was seen ten or more times. The J gene is TRBJ1-5, the V gene TRBV7-3; unclear D gene. The CDR3 extends over 21 amino acids. V lost 0 bases and J 2 bases, leaving 26 bases between the germline ends. From germline, CDR1 is SGHTA and CDR2 FQGTGA. CDR3 amino acids: CASSLTWRKEGLDLGNQPQHF. The DNA of the CDR3 is TGTGCCAGCAGCTTAACGTGGAGGAAAGAGGGATTGGATTTAGGCAATCAGCCCCAGCATTTT.

Turning to this clonotype: This clone may be a read error of a much larger clone one base away. J is TRBJ2-7 and V is TRBV7-9; TRBD1 matches 8 bases. This CDR3 is built from 16 residues. Trimming at V came to 7 bases and at J to 7 bases, leaving 18 bases not matched to a gene. Germline CDR1 SEHNR, CDR2 FQNEAQ (reference sequence). The CDR3 coding sequence is TGTGCCAGCACGGCCCCTCCGGACAGGGCGAACGATGAGCAGTACTTC. Its translation: CASTAPPDRANDEQYF.

The V gene is TRBV19, the J gene TRBJ2-3; 7 bases match TRBD2. CDR3 length: 17 residues. The V and J ends lost 2 bases and 2 bases, in that order; junction bases with no gene match: 10. CDR1 and CDR2 (germline): LNHDA, SQIVND (reference sequence). The CDR3 region is CASSIRTGLAATDTQYF. CDR3 coding DNA: TGTGCCAGTAGTATAAGGACGGGGCTAGCGGCCACAGATACGCAGTATTTT.

This clonotype occurred many times. J is TRBJ2-5 and V is TRBV12-3 or TRBV12-4; D perhaps matches TRBD2 (6 bases). Between the trimmed V and J ends, which lost 4 bases and 2 bases, there was a span of 11 bases. The CDR3 contains 14 residues. The chain's CDR3 is CASSSRGGQETQYF. The CDR3, as DNA: TGTGCCAGCAGTTCCCGAGGAGGGCAAGAGACCCAGTACTTC.

A few counts support this clonotype. J is TRBJ2-1 and V is TRBV7-8, with 8 bases lining up with TRBD2. The trim removed 1 base at V and 8 bases at J, leaving 10 bases unmatched. Germline CDR1 is SGHVS and CDR2 is FQNEAQ. The CDR3 sequence is 16 residues long. CDR3 nucleotide sequence: TGTGCCAGCAGCTTAGAGGGGCGACTAGCGTTAGATGAGCAGTTCTTC. This sequence encodes CASSLEGRLALDEQFF.

This sequence joins TRBV29-1 and TRBJ2-3; TRBD1 matches 8 bases. V was clipped by 6 bases and J by 1 base; unmatched bases: 6. The CDR3 covers 14 residues. Germline lookup yields CDR1 SQVTM and CDR2 ANQGSEA. CDR3 in amino acids: CSVISTGGTDTQYF. CDR3 sequence (DNA): TGCAGCGTGATCTCGACAGGGGGCACAGATACGCAGTATTTT.

In this sample, this clonotype turned up a few times. The gene calls are TRBV6-2 or TRBV6-3 and TRBJ1-4; D remains unclear. CDR3 length: 13 residues. V was clipped by 6 bases and J by 5 bases, with 10 bases between them. CDR1 and CDR2 (germline): MNHEY, SVGEGT. In nucleotides, the CDR3 is TGTGCCAGCAGAATCCTGGGGAATGAAAAACTGTTTTTT. It specifies CASRILGNEKLFF.

This clonotype was observed many times. The rearrangement joins TRBV10-3 to TRBJ1-2, with D perhaps TRBD1 (5 bases). The V and J ends lost 10 bases and 7 bases respectively, with 16 bases between them. Germline values: CDR1 ENHRY, CDR2 SYGVKD. This CDR3 has 12 residues. CDR3 sequence: CATSGGESGYTF. The CDR3 DNA follows: TGTGCCACCTCGGGAGGGGAGTCTGGCTACACCTTC.

This clonotype was detected many times. The chain employs TRBV7-2 and TRBJ2-5, with a possible D match to TRBD2 (6 bases). V lost 4 bases and J 5 bases, leaving 14 bases between the germline ends. CDR1 SGHTA and CDR2 FQGNSA come from the germline V gene. The CDR3 is made up of 14 amino acids. CDR3 nucleotide sequence: TGTGCCAGCAGCTCATCCGGGACTCGGGAGACCCAGTACTTC. Translation: CASSSSGTRETQYF.

This clonotype was observed at least ten times. This chain links TRBV6-2 or TRBV6-3 with TRBJ2-7; D is possibly TRBD2 (6 bases). The CDR3 consists of 14 residues. Trimming took off 5 bases at V and 3 bases at J, with 14 bases between the two ends. Germline-derived CDR1 and CDR2 are MNHEY and SVGEGT. CDR3 nucleotide sequence: TGTGCCAGCAGTGCCCCCGGAGCGGGCTACGAGCAGTACTTC. This sequence encodes CASSAPGAGYEQYF.

This clonotype was seen more than once but under ten times. As the CDR3 is not closed by the conserved phenylalanine or tryptophan, this likely results from a read error. The chain links TRBV11-2 to TRBJ2-1; D ambiguous. CDR1 is SGHAT, CDR2 FQNNGV, per germline. This CDR3 has 14 residues. Trimming left V 3 bases short and J 0 bases short, with 6 bases between. In DNA form, the CDR3 reads TGTGCCAGCAGCTTGGCTCCCTCCTACAATGAGCAGTTCTCC. Amino acids: CASSLAPSYNEQFS.